One TCR beta chain is described in this entry. Its antigen is undetermined. A junction boundary mismatches the germline segment, possibly from a read error. Here immunoSEQ multiplex PCR was the method, and the copy in TCRdb shows in-frame clones only, minus some. The table records some 340,000 clones, roughly 86% of them present only once. The germline CDR1 and CDR2 sequences are MNHEY and SVGAGI. The CDR3 totals 13 residues. This record comes from a study of Ad26.COV2.S vaccination and SARS-CoV-2 variants. Study at large: Vaccine-arm donor from the placebo-controlled COV1001 Ad26.COV2.S trial. Study-wide findings and caveats: Once vaccination had occurred, spike-specific CD8+ and CD4+ T cell responses reportedly showed substantial breadth.

The treatment was: 15 to 20 received Ad26.COV2.S at low or high dose, single or two shots; several received placebo; per-sample allocation not given. All samples were drawn on day 63, counting from the first vaccine or placebo injection. Donation was by an adult aged 18-55 years who was in Boston. SARS-CoV-2 spike from the Wuhan strain was encoded by the vaccine, an Ad26 vector. The chain carries TRBV6-5 and TRBJ1-6; tentatively, D is TRBD1 (5 bases). The receptor's source is a person between 18 and 65 years old who received the Ad26.COV2.S COVID-19 vaccine or a placebo. The specimen was peripheral blood, collected in a trial of Ad26.COV2.S vaccine versus placebo. This CDR3 reads CASSFRDNLPLHF. Here the CDR3 DNA reads TGTGCCAGCAGTTTCAGGGATAATTTACCCCTCCACTTT.